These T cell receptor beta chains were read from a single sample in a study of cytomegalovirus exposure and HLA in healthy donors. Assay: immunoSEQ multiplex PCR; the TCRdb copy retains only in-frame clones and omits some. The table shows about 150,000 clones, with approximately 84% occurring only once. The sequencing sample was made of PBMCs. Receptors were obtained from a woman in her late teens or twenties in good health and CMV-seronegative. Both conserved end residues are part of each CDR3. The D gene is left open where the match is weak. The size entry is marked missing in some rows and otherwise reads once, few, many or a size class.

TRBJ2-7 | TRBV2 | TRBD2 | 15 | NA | CASSPTSGRSYEQYF | TGTGCCAGCAGTCCTACTAGCGGGCGCTCCTACGAGCAGTACTTC
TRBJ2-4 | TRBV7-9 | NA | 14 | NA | CASSLETRQNIQYF | TGTGCCAGCAGCTTAGAGACGAGGCAAAACATTCAGTACTTC
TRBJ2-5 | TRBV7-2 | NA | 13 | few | CASRRRSQETQYF | TGTGCCAGCAGACGGAGAAGCCAAGAGACCCAGTACTTC
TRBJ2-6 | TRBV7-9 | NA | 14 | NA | CASSLQSGANVLTF | TGTGCCAGCAGCTTGCAGTCTGGGGCCAACGTCCTGACTTTC
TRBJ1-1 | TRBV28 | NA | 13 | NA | CASKIRGDTEAFF | TGTGCCAGCAAAATACGGGGAGACACTGAAGCTTTCTTT
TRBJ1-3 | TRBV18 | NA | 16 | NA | CASSTDSSLTGNTIYF | TGTGCCAGCTCAACGGACAGCTCTCTCACTGGAAACACCATATATTTT
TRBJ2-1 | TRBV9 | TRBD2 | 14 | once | CASSGTSGSHEQFF | TGTGCCAGCAGCGGGACTAGCGGCAGCCATGAGCAGTTCTTC
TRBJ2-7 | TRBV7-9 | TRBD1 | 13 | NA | CASSRDRAYEQYF | TGTGCCAGCAGCCGGGACAGGGCCTACGAGCAGTACTTC
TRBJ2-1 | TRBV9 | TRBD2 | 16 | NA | CASSVLGGSSYNEQFF | TGTGCCAGCAGCGTATTGGGGGGGAGCTCCTACAATGAGCAGTTCTTC
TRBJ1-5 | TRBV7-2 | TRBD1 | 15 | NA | CASSSLGQGNQPQHF | TGTGCCAGCAGTTCCCTTGGACAGGGCAATCAGCCCCAGCATTTT
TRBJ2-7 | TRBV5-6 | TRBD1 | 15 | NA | CASSLWTGQILEQYF | TGTGCCAGCAGCCTATGGACAGGGCAAATACTCGAGCAGTACTTC
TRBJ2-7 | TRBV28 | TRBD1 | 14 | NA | CASSLWDRVDEQYF | TGTGCCAGCAGTTTATGGGACAGGGTGGACGAGCAGTACTTC
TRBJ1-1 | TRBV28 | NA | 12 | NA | CASNSFRAEAFF | TGTGCCAGCAACTCATTTCGAGCTGAAGCTTTCTTT
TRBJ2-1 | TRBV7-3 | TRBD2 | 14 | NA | CASSGTSGSSEQFF | TGTGCCAGCAGCGGGACTAGCGGGAGCTCTGAGCAGTTCTTC
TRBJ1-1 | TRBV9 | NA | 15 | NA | CASSAVHPENTEAFF | TGTGCCAGCAGCGCGGTCCATCCCGAGAACACTGAAGCTTTCTTT
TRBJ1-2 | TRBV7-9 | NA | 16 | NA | CSSSLELGRDLYGYTF | TGTTCCAGCAGCTTAGAGCTTGGCAGAGACTTGTATGGCTACACCTTC
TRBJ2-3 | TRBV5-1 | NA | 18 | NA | CASSSSEGGGGMTDTQYF | TGCGCCAGCAGCAGTTCGGAAGGGGGGGGAGGGATGACAGATACGCAGTATTTT
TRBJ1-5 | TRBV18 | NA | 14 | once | CASSLGLGNQPQHF | TGTGCCAGCTCGCTGGGACTCGGCAATCAGCCCCAGCATTTT
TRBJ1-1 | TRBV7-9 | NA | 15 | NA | CASSLSGVVSTEAFF | TGTGCCAGCAGCTTATCGGGGGTTGTTAGCACTGAAGCTTTCTTT
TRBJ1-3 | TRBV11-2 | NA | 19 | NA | CASSRGSAQSHLSGNTIYF | TGTGCCAGCAGCCGAGGGAGTGCACAGTCCCACCTCTCTGGAAACACCATATATTTT
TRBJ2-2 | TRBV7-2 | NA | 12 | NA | CASSLETGKLFF | TGTGCCAGCAGCCTCGAAACAGGGAAGCTGTTTTTT
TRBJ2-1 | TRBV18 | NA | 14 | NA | CASSPSGLNNEQFF | TGTGCCAGCTCACCATCGGGATTAAACAATGAGCAGTTCTTC
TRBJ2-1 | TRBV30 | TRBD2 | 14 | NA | CAWTGGASYNEQFF | TGTGCCTGGACCGGGGGGGCGTCCTACAATGAGCAGTTCTTC
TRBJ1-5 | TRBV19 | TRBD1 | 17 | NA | CASSMGDRSFFNQPQHF | TGTGCCAGTAGTATGGGGGACAGGTCCTTTTTCAATCAGCCCCAGCATTTT
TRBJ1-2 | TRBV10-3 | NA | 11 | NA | CAISGGRSYTF | TGTGCCATCAGTGGGGGGAGGAGCTACACCTTC
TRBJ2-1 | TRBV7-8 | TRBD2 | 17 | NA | CASSLDGLAGRFYEQFF | TGTGCCAGCAGCTTAGACGGACTAGCGGGACGCTTTTATGAGCAGTTCTTC
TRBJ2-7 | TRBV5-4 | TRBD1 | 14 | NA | CASSVPGQGDEQYF | TGTGCCAGCAGCGTTCCGGGACAGGGGGACGAGCAGTACTTC
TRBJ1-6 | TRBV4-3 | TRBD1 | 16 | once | CASSRKQGSLGSPLHF | TGCGCCAGCAGCCGTAAACAGGGGTCCCTTGGTTCACCCCTCCACTTT